This T cell receptor (beta chain) emerged from a study of T-cell reconstitution after alpha-beta-depleted transplantation in children. It was with unique molecular identifiers that the TCRbeta library was prepared. TCRdb reprocessed the PCR reads with MiXCR, giving one entry per CDR3 protein. Counted here are roughly 200,000 distinct CDR3 sequences, about 6.8% occurring once; the ten biggest clones make up 3%. The CDR3 length is 13 residues. J was trimmed by 7 bases and V by 3 bases; bases with no gene match: 2. The germline gives CDR1 SEHNR, CDR2 FQNEAQ (reference sequence). This clonotype appeared many times.

The J gene is TRBJ2-1, the V gene TRBV7-9; TRBD1 matches at 8 bases. Sample: PBMCs from the stem cell graft donor, taken from the stem cell graft. The receptor was isolated from a human donor who donated a stem cell graft to a child with Wiskott-Aldrich syndrome. The CDR3 is CASSFNRGNEQFF. The CDR3 DNA follows: TGTGCCAGCAGCTTTAACAGGGGGAATGAGCAGTTCTTC.